This T cell receptor beta chain was documented in a study of Ad26.COV2.S vaccination and SARS-CoV-2 variants. Study at large: Once, or twice with 56 days between doses, Ad26.COV2.S was given intramuscularly. Study results and limitations: Measurements of TCR breadth and depth may have given underestimates of the total T cell responses.

This clone has more than one count but fewer than ten. Its target is unknown. TCRdb keeps only in-frame clones here, not all; method: immunoSEQ multiplex PCR. The table lists 300,000 to 400,000 clones, roughly 85% of them singletons. The CDR3 has 12 amino acids. CDR1 and CDR2 (germline): SNHLY, FYNNEI. Losses at the gene ends were 2 bases for V and 15 bases for J; bases not matched to a gene: 5. Indicated treatment: some 19 received Ad26.COV2.S at low or high dose, single or two shots; five or six received placebo; per-sample allocation not given. Day 63 after the first injection of vaccine or placebo was the sampling time.

The chain combines TRBV2 with TRBJ2-1; TRBD2 matches 9 bases. The source was peripheral blood, collected in a trial of Ad26.COV2.S vaccine versus placebo. The receptor was derived from a person aged 18-60 years who received the Ad26.COV2.S COVID-19 vaccine or a placebo. CDR3 in amino acids: CASSESAGGLFF. Written as DNA, the CDR3 is TGTGCCAGCAGTGAATCGGCGGGGGGGCTGTTCTTC.